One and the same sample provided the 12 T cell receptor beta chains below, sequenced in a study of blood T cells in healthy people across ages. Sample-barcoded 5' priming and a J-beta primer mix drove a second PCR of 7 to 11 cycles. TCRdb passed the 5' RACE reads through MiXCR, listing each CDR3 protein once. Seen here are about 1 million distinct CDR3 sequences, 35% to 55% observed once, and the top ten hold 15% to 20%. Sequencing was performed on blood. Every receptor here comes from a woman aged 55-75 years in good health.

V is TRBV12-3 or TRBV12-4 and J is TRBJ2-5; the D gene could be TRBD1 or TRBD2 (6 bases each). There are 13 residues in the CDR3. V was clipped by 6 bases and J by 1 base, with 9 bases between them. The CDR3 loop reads CASRPGAQETQYF. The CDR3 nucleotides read TGTGCCAGCAGACCGGGGGCCCAAGAGACCCAGTACTTC.

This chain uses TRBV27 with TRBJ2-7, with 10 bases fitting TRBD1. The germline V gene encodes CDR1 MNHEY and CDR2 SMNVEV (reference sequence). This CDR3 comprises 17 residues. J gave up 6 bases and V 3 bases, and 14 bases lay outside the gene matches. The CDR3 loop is CASSFLRLGTGAGEQYF. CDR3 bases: TGTGCCAGCAGTTTCCTTAGACTCGGGACAGGGGCTGGCGAGCAGTACTTC.

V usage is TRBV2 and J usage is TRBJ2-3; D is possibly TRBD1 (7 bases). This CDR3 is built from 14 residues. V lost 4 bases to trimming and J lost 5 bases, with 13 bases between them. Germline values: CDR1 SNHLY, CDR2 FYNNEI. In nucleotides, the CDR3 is TGTGCCAGCAGTGGACAGGGAGGAGGAGATACGCAGTATTTT. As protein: CASSGQGGGDTQYF.

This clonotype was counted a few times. Here the CDR3 DNA reads TGCGCCAGCAGCCAAGTTATGGGAGAGACCCAGTACTTC. Protein sequence: CASSQVMGETQYF. The chain couples TRBV4-1 to TRBJ2-5; D is ambiguous. V was trimmed by 1 base and J by 4 bases, leaving 7 bases between them. The CDR3 has 13 residues. The germline gives CDR1 MGHRA, CDR2 YSYEKL.

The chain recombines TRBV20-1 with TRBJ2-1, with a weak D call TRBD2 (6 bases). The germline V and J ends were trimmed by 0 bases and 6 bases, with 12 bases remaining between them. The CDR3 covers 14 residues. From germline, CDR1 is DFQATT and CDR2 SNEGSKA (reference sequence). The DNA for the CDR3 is TGCAGTGCTAGAGATAGCCAGCGGGTCAATGAGCAGTTCTTC. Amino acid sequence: CSARDSQRVNEQFF.

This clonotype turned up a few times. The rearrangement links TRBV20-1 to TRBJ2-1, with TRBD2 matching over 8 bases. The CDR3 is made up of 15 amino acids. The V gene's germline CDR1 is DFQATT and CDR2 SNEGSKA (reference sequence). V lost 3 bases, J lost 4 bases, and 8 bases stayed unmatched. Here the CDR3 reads CSASDGGGFYNEQFF. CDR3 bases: TGCAGTGCTAGCGACGGGGGGGGATTTTACAATGAGCAGTTCTTC.

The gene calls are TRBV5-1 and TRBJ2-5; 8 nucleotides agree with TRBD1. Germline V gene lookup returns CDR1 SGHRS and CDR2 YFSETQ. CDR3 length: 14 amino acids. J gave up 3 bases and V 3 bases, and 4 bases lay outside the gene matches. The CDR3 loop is CASSSTGDEETQYF. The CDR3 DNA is TGCGCCAGCAGCTCGACAGGGGACGAAGAGACCCAGTACTTC. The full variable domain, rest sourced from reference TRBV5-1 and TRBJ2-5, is KAGVTQTPRYLIKTRGQQVTLSCSPISGHRSVSWYQQTPGQGLQFLFEYFSETQRNKGNFPGRFSGRQFSNSRSEMNVSTLELGDSALYLCASSSTGDEETQYFGPGTRLLVL.

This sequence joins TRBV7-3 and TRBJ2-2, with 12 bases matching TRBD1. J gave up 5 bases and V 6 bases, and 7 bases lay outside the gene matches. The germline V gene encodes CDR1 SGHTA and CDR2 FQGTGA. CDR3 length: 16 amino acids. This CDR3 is CASSTGTGGGTGELFF. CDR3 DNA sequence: TGTGCCAGCAGTACCGGGACAGGGGGCGGAACCGGGGAGCTGTTTTTT.

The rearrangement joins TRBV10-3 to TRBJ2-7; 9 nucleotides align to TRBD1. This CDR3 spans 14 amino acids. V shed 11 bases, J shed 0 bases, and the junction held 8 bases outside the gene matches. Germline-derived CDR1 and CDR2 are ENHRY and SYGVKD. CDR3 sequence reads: CAVAGTGSSYEQYF. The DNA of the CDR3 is TGTGCCGTTGCCGGGACAGGGTCCTCCTACGAGCAGTACTTC.

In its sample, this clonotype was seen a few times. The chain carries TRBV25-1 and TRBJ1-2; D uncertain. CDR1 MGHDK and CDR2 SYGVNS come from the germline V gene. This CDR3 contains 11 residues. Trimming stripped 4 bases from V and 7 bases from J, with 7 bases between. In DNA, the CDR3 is TGTGCCAGCAGTGCCCCTATTGGCTACACCTTC. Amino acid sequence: CASSAPIGYTF.

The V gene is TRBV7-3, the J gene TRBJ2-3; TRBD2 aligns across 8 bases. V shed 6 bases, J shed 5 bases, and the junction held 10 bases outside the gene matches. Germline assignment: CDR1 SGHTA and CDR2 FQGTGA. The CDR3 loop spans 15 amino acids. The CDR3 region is CASSETGGPIDTQYF. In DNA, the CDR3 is TGTGCCAGCAGTGAAACGGGAGGGCCTATAGATACGCAGTATTTT.

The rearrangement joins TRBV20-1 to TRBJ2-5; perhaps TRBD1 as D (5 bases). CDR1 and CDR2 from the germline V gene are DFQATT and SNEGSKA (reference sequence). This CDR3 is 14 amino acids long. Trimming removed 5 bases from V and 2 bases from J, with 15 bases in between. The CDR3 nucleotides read TGCAGTGCTGATACCCCTGGGGCTCAAGAGACCCAGTACTTC. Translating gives CSADTPGAQETQYF.